The TCR beta chain described here comes from a study of cytomegalovirus exposure and HLA in healthy donors (dated by TCRdb to the late 2010s). Broadly, across the study: An earlier analysis of a few hundred of the donors reported 276 Gb of sequence data and 95 million to 140 million unique TCR beta sequences obtained from about 170 million T cells. Among around 400 genotyped donors of the cohort, an average of about 220,000 unique TCR beta nucleotide sequences was sequenced per donor, of which about 19% were non-productive. Of the 300 to 500 genotyped donors, approximately 80% were placed in the genetic ancestry cluster associated with self-reported Caucasian donors. Donor age, sex, ethnicity and CMV serostatus were compiled alongside the repertoire data. To study patterns of TCR occurrence, a later analysis re-analyzed previously published TCR beta repertoires from more than 550 donors and added high-resolution HLA genotyping. Rather than drawing on any new phenotypic data, the later analysis identified candidate immune exposures from TCR beta sequences and the way those sequences occurred across donors. A later genetic analysis used genome-wide SNP genotypes for 398 of the 666 donors, treating that subset as a discovery cohort. HLA typing included class I and class II loci at four-digit resolution. Around 320 gigabases of sequencing data and 78 million or so unique TCR sequences were included in an early release covering over 600 HLA-typed donors. To decide whether each TCR beta V gene segment behaved as functional or pseudogenic, an earlier analysis of 587 of the donors relied on high-throughput TCR beta sequencing. High-throughput TCR immunosequencing, statistical association of individual TCRs with disease status, and machine learning were combined to predict cytomegalovirus infection status. Four or five DR-DQ haplotypes were treated as single units for association and clustering because of strong linkage in the cohort. Along with the approximately 700-subject first cohort, a separate validation cohort of over 90 different subjects was used. The study profiled the T cell repertoires of 550 to 700 subjects by immunosequencing and related them to cytomegalovirus serostatus. The number of typed donors differed by locus: roughly 629-630 for A, B, C, DRB1 and DQB1; 500 to 550 for DQA1; some 610 for DPA1; and some 450 for DPB1. The study aimed to test whether signatures of past pathogen exposure could be identified by cataloging public T cell receptors. Every discovery cohort repertoire had been produced on one sequencing platform.

To note about this clone: Its antigen remains undetermined. No clone much larger than this one lies a single base away; base qualities are absent.

In total, approximately 690 healthy bone marrow donors made up the cohort. All cohort members were sampled while nominally healthy, although unrecorded immune exposures were likely present. The donor tested CMV seronegative, placing the donor among the roughly 340 seronegative members of the cohort. A peripheral blood sample was provided by each donor, and peripheral blood mononuclear cells were used for TCR beta sequencing. The Qiagen DNeasy Blood Extraction Kit was used to extract genomic DNA from the blood cell samples. Beyond this particular receptor, the publication reports: Some IMGT-functional V segments, including TRBV6-2 and TRBV6-3, could not be distinguished by the 87-base-pair reads and were therefore excluded. According to a later analysis, most CMV-associated TCR beta chains appeared to be HLA-restricted, and the HLA associations seemed to be driven largely by CMV exposure. Sequencing depth was assumed to be roughly uniform across donors in the presence/absence analyses, though that assumption may not hold. Several of the top co-occurrence clusters appeared to be linked to parvovirus B19, influenza, CMV and Epstein-Barr virus, according to a later analysis. Immune exposure information for the cohort was limited to CMV serostatus. Correlated functional status among segregating V segments might reflect linkage disequilibrium, but an unknown experimental factor could not be ruled out. In an earlier analysis of fewer than 750 of the donors, most TCR beta V segments were observed in productive rearrangements about 87% or about 30% of the time, broadly matching IMGT annotations. The classifier was reported to diagnose cytomegalovirus status with high specificity and sensitivity in both the original cohort and the validation cohort. The earlier analysis of about 600 of the donors excluded approximately 15 rarely observed V segments, including chromosome 9 orphons, because counts were too low. In a later analysis, HLA-associated TCR beta chains were found to be more clonally expanded and to have lower generation probabilities than equally common non-associated chains. Because HLA typing was missing for some donors at each locus, association tests included only the typed subset. The authors suggested that the approach could potentially be generalized to other disease states and immunological phenotypes. A total of 164 TCR beta chains were listed by the study as associated with cytomegalovirus. A later analysis found that TCR association rates varied across HLA loci, with DRB1 alleles showing the most associated TCRs and HLA-C alleles the fewest. In a later genetic analysis, fewer N-insertions in productive TCRs were reported among donors in an Asian-associated ancestry cluster than the roughly 700-donor mean. When HLA alleles, especially DR and DQ, strongly co-occurred, attributing TCR associations to individual alleles was difficult. A later analysis associated about 16,000 TCR beta sequences with specific HLA alleles at a false discovery rate of 0.05. This cohort had only TCR beta chains sequenced, and the lack of alpha or paired-chain data limited which features could be detected. A few of the identified cytomegalovirus-associated TCR beta chains were confirmed in vitro to be specific for cytomegalovirus antigens. An association between a missense DCLRE1C variant and V-gene and J-gene trimming of TCR beta chains was found in a later genetic analysis and replicated in an independent cohort. Most TCR sequences were seen in very few donors, while some public TCRs were found in many individuals. A further reported finding was that TCR beta sequences accurately predicted the HLA-A and HLA-B alleles for most subjects in the first cohort. A cluster of highly shared sequence variants was judged likely to be a technical artifact of the sequencing pipeline.

Library prep was done by the immunoSEQ multiplex PCR assay. For the multiplex PCR, a mixture combining 60 forward primers for TCR Vbeta segments and 13 reverse primers for TCR Jbeta segments was used. Amplification of the CDR3 region of rearranged TCR beta genes was performed with a multiplex PCR assay on genomic DNA. The amplified TCR beta libraries were sequenced on the Illumina HiSeq System as 87-base-pair reads. Processing in the source paper ran as follows. Across the roughly 640 repertoires, a later analysis counted about 81 million unique TCR beta chains, about 10 million of which were shared by at least two donors. Raw reads were error-corrected and collapsed into unique sequences with a nearest-neighbor algorithm that merged closely related sequences to remove PCR and sequencing errors. CDR3 sequences were aligned to IMGT reference sequences to assign V, D and J gene segments. For a sequence to be retained, a match of at least six nucleotides to both a V gene segment and a J gene segment was required. Rearrangements were classified as productive when the CDR3 lacked stop codons and remained in frame with V and J, and all other rearrangements were classified as non-productive. Following IMGT convention, CDR3 was defined as the stretch from the second conserved V-encoded cysteine up to the conserved J-encoded phenylalanine. The earlier analysis of fewer than 700 of the donors excluded sequences that lacked an unambiguous match to a single V gene segment. An earlier analysis of 500 to 700 of the donors classified V segments as functional when productive rearrangements were above 56.7% and as segregating when the standard deviation between donors was above 5%. A statistical classification framework was built for diagnosing cytomegalovirus status from the catalog of TCR beta chain sequences. V and J gene assignment, in a later analysis, came from comparing TCR nucleotide sequences with IMGT/GENE-DB human TR gene sequences. In a later analysis, CDR3 sequences and most-parsimonious VDJ recombination scenarios were assigned using the TCRdist pipeline. A later analysis defined each TCR beta chain by its CDR3 amino acid sequence plus V-gene family, and excluded reads lacking a unique V-gene family. In a later analysis, around 600 highly shared, low-generation-probability nucleotide sequences were removed to address suspected cross-contamination and a sequencing artifact. For each public chain, a later analysis derived a clonal expansion index from normalized ranks of inferred template counts within each repertoire. Generation probabilities in a later analysis came from a VDJ recombination model fitted to out-of-frame rearrangements, and those results were checked against IGoR. Hypergeometric tests were used in a later analysis to score TCR-TCR, TCR-HLA and TCR-CMV co-occurrence, with a repertoire-size bias correction applied to the TCR pairs. False discovery rates were estimated in a later analysis by permuting HLA or CMV assignments 20 times. In a later analysis, co-occurring TCRs were grouped using DBSCAN, with TCRdist sequence similarity added in when clustering inside HLA-allele-positive subsets. Repertoires with fewer than 30,000 or more than 120,000 public chains were left out of co-occurrence clustering, as were about five repertoires with anomalous nucleotide sharing. TCRdb stores this immuneACCESS table with in-frame sequences only. Part of the clones is absent; in the studies checked, under half of the shortfall reflects unresolved V genes, and no reason is known for the rest. V and J calls and clone size are given by that table; D and trimming were obtained from the DNA. The sample contains 120,000 to 150,000 clones, about 79% of them found a single time. Approximately 2.4% of the sample rests with the top ten.

Between the V and J ends, shortened by 0 bases and 4 bases respectively, the junction contains 18 bases. According to the germline V gene, CDR1 reads SQVTM and CDR2 reads ANQGSEA. The CDR3 holds 17 amino acids from the cysteine to the phenylalanine. Only CDR3 DNA remains: 51 bases, in frame from the first base. The sequence was obtained from a male donor in good health and CMV-seronegative. This chain joins TRBV29-1 to TRBJ1-4; possibly the D gene is TRBD1, per 6 matching bases. Sequencing was performed on PBMCs. This receptor carries the CDR3 CSVEDWGGLGGNEKLFF. The sequenced DNA: TGCAGCGTTGAAGATTGGGGGGGGCTAGGGGGTAATGAAAAACTGTTTTTT.